A single T cell receptor (beta chain) is shown here with its context. Its matching antigen is unknown. It may be a read error: a sequence one base away is much more abundant. A primer in the constant region served to generate TCR beta cDNA from 450 to 600 ng of total RNA. Modified slightly, ARM-PCR produced TCR beta libraries over three nested multiplex PCR rounds. Both of the initial two PCR rounds ran for nine to eleven cycles and employed TRBV1-TRBV30 forward primers alongside a C-beta reverse primer. Via MiXCR, TCRdb re-called the multiplex PCR reads, giving one row per CDR3 protein. The table lists some 190,000 distinct CDR3 sequences, less than 65% of them singletons. The data stem from a study of tumor-infiltrating lymphocytes in primary liver carcinoma. About the research overall: Enrolled patients were male and female, aged 30 to 69 years.

Germline V gene data show CDR1 as SGHAT and CDR2 as FQNNGV. The CDR3 spans 15 residues. Study-level results: Tumor tissue displayed a significantly greater top-250-clone fraction than blood (p = 0.039). Tumor region pairs outstripped tumor-adjacent and tumor-blood pairs in overlap.

Germline DNA was extracted too, while blood RNA derived from unsorted whole blood. Sequenced material: peripheral blood. The TCR originated in a middle-aged man with primary liver carcinoma and hepatitis B virus infection. The V call is TRBV11-2, the J call TRBJ2-3, with D maybe TRBD2 (5 bases). The CDR3, as DNA: TGTGCCAACAGCCCAGAGGGCAGGAGCACAGATACGCAGTATTTT. Amino acid sequence: CANSPEGRSTDTQYF.